This T cell receptor beta chain was sequenced in a study of a mutant IDH1 vaccine in newly diagnosed glioma. Study information: Eight vaccine doses were administered to patients at weeks 1, 3, 5, 7, 11, 15, 19 and 23. The sex distribution of treated patients was about 62% male and about 38% female, with a mean age of roughly 40 years.

The time point denotes: week 11, during vaccination. Vaccination used 300 ug of mutant IDH1 20-mer peptide per dose, with topical imiquimod. Each donor presented with a new WHO grade 3 or 4 astrocytoma that tested IDH1-mutant and showed ATRX loss. With regard to this clone: Its target is unknown.

Profiled with immunoSEQ multiplex PCR; TCRdb holds only in-frame clones, not every one. The sample has tens of thousands of clones; under 90% are singletons. This material consisted of PBMCs, taken from a glioma patient whose treatment included an IDH1 peptide vaccine. This TCR came from a man aged 50 to 59 with glioma.

The CDR3 sequence: CASSPPNRRRATNGYTF. The CDR3 region has the DNA TGTGCCAGCAGCCCGCCTAACCGACGCAGGGCAACGAATGGCTACACCTTC. The chain couples TRBV5-6 to TRBJ1-2; TRBD1 is a possible D gene (5 bases). CDR3 length: 17 residues. CDR1 is SGHDT, CDR2 YYEEEE, per germline. Trimming left V 4 bases short and J 6 bases short, with 25 bases between.